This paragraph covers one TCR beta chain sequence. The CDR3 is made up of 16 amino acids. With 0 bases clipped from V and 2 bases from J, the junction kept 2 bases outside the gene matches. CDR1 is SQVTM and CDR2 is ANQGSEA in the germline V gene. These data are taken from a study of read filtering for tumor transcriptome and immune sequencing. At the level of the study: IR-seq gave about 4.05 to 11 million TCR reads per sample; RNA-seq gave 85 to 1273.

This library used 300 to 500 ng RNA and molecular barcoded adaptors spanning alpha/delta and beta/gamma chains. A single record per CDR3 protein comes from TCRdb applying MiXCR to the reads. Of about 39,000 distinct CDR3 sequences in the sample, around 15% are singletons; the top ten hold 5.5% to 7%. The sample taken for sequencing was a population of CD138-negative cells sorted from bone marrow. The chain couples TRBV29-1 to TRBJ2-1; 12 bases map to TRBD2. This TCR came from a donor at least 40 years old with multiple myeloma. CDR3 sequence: CSVEDRTSGAYNEQFF. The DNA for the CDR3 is TGCAGCGTTGAAGATCGGACTAGCGGGGCCTACAATGAGCAGTTCTTC.